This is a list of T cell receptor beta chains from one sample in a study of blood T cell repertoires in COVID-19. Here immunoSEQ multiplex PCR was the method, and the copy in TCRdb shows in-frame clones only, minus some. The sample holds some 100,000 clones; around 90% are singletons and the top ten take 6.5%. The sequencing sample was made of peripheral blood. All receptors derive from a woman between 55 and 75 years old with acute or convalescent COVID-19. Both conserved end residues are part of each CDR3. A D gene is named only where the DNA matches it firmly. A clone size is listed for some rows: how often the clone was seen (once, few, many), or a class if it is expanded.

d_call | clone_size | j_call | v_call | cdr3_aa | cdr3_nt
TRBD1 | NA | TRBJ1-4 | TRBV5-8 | CASSPGTGGTNEKLFF | TGTGCCAGCAGCCCCGGGACAGGGGGGACTAATGAAAAACTGTTTTTT
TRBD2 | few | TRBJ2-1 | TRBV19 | CASSSTRSGGLLQFF | TGTGCCAGTAGCTCTACCCGGAGCGGGGGACTACTTCAGTTCTTC
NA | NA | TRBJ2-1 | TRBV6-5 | CASSRSGSHNEQFF | TGTGCCAGCAGTCGCTCCGGGTCTCACAATGAGCAGTTCTTC
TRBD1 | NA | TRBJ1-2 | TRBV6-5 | CATRQGHYGYTF | TGTGCCACCCGACAGGGGCACTATGGCTACACCTTC
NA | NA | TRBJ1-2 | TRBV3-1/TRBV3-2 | CASSQDVAGYTF | TGTGCCAGCAGCCAAGACGTCGCGGGCTACACCTTC
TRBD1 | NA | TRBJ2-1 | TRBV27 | CASSLFVQGAENEQFF | TGTGCCAGCAGTTTATTCGTACAGGGGGCTGAGAATGAGCAGTTCTTC
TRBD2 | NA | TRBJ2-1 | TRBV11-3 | CASSLGLLAGRSYNEQFF | TGTGCCAGCAGCTTGGGGCTCCTAGCGGGGCGCTCCTACAATGAGCAGTTCTTC
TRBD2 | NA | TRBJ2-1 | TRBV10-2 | CASSERLAGVANEQFF | TGCGCCAGCAGTGAAAGACTAGCGGGGGTAGCCAATGAGCAGTTCTTC
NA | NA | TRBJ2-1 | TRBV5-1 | CASSLAGGGQVNEQFF | TGCGCCAGCAGCTTGGCCGGCGGCGGGCAGGTCAATGAGCAGTTCTTC
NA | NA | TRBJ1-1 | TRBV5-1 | CASSLAHLATEAFF | TGCGCCAGCAGCTTGGCCCACCTAGCCACTGAAGCTTTCTTT
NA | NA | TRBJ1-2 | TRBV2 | CASSERTELYGYTF | TGTGCCAGCAGTGAGAGGACAGAACTCTATGGCTACACCTTC
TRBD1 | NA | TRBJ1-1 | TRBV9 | CASSVGTGGASAFF | TGTGCCAGCAGTGTCGGGACAGGGGGCGCATCAGCTTTCTTT
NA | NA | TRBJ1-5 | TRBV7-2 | CASSLDGGGGQPQHF | TGTGCCAGCAGCTTAGACGGGGGAGGAGGGCAGCCCCAGCATTTT
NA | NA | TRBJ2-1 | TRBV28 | CASSPSGQKRANEQFF | TGTGCCAGCAGTCCCAGCGGCCAAAAAAGAGCCAATGAGCAGTTCTTC
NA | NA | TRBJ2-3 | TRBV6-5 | CASSLGFGSSTDTQYF | TGTGCCAGCAGTTTGGGTTTCGGGTCTAGCACAGATACGCAGTATTTT
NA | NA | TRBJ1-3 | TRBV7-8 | CASSLATPGQTSGNTIYF | TGTGCCAGCAGCTTAGCCACCCCTGGACAGACCTCTGGAAACACCATATATTTT
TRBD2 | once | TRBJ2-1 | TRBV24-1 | CATRSLAGGFDEQFF | TGTGCCACCAGGAGTCTAGCGGGAGGGTTTGATGAGCAGTTCTTC
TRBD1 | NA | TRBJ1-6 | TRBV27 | CASSLFAGGVDSPLHF | TGTGCCAGCAGTTTATTCGCAGGGGGCGTAGATTCACCCCTCCACTTT
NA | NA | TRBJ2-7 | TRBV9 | CASSVGGSSYEQYF | TGTGCCAGCAGCGTAGGAGGGAGCTCCTACGAGCAGTACTTC
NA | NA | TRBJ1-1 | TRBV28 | CASSLSPRAGNTEAFF | TGTGCCAGCAGTTTATCTCCGCGTGCAGGGAACACTGAAGCTTTCTTT
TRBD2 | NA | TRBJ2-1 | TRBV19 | CAVSGTARNEQFF | TGTGCCGTCAGCGGGACGGCCCGCAATGAGCAGTTCTTC
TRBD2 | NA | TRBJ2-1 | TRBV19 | CASSIGGSGEQFF | TGTGCCAGTAGTATAGGGGGTAGCGGGGAGCAGTTCTTC
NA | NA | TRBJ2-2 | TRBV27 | CASRRVNTGELFF | TGTGCCAGCAGGAGGGTTAACACCGGGGAGCTGTTTTTT
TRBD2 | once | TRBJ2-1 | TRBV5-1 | CASSLAGASSYNEQFF | TGCGCCAGCAGCTTAGCGGGGGCCAGCTCCTACAATGAGCAGTTCTTC
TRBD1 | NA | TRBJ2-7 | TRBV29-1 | CSAQGQIYEQYF | TGCAGCGCCCAGGGACAGATCTACGAGCAGTACTTC
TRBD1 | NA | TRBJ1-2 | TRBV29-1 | CSVDPLRGLGYGYTF | TGCAGCGTTGATCCTTTGAGGGGGCTGGGGTATGGCTACACCTTC
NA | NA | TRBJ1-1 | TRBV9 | CASSVGEGTVNTEAFF | TGTGCCAGCAGCGTAGGGGAGGGGACCGTGAACACTGAAGCTTTCTTT
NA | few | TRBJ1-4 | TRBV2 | CASSDLSNEKLFF | TGTGCCAGCAGTGACCTCAGTAATGAAAAACTGTTTTTT
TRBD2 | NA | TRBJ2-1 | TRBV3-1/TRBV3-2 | CASSQGRWGTRANYNEQFF | TGTGCCAGCAGCCAAGGACGCTGGGGGACTAGAGCTAACTACAATGAGCAGTTCTTC
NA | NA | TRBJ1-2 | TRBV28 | CASSSQNYGYTF | TGTGCCAGCAGTTCCCAAAACTATGGCTACACCTTC
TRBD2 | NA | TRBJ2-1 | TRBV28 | CASSLSGKIEQFF | TGTGCCAGCAGTCTAAGCGGGAAGATTGAGCAGTTCTTC
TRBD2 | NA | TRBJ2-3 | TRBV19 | CASSITSGGGTDTQYF | TGTGCCAGTAGTATTACTAGCGGAGGGGGCACAGATACGCAGTATTTT
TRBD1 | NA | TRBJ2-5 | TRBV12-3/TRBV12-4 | CASSFGTEETQYF | TGTGCCAGCAGTTTCGGGACAGAAGAGACCCAGTACTTC
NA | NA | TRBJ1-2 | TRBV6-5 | CASSYSRGAVGGYTF | TGTGCCAGCAGTTACTCGCGGGGGGCAGTAGGCGGCTACACCTTC
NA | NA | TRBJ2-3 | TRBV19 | CASSMGGLADTQYF | TGTGCCAGTAGTATGGGCGGGTTGGCAGATACGCAGTATTTT
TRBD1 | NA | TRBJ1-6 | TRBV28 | CASSPGTGGTYNSPLHF | TGTGCCAGCAGTCCCGGGACAGGGGGAACCTATAATTCACCCCTCCACTTT
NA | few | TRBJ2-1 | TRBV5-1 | CASSLMGSGHNEQFF | TGCGCCAGCAGCCTGATGGGTAGCGGCCACAATGAGCAGTTCTTC
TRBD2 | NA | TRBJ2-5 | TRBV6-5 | CASSSGTRQVETQYF | TGTGCCAGCAGTTCGGGGACTAGGCAGGTAGAGACCCAGTACTTC
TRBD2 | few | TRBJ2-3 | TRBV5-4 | CASSLTSGTDTQYF | TGTGCCAGCAGCTTGACTAGCGGCACAGATACGCAGTATTTT
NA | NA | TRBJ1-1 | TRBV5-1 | CASSPTGIGDTEAFF | TGCGCCAGCAGCCCAACAGGGATAGGAGACACTGAAGCTTTCTTT
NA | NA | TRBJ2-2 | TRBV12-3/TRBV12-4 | CASSPDTGELFF | TGTGCCAGCAGCCCAGACACCGGGGAGCTGTTTTTT
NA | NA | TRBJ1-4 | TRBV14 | CASSQEIVPNEKLFF | TGTGCCAGCAGCCAAGAAATCGTTCCTAATGAAAAACTGTTTTTT
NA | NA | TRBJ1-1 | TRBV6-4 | CASSAEYRENTEAFF | TGTGCCAGCAGTGCCGAATACAGGGAGAACACTGAAGCTTTCTTT
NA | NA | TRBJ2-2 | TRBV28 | CASRVGQDTGELFF | TGTGCCAGCAGGGTGGGACAAGACACCGGGGAGCTGTTTTTT
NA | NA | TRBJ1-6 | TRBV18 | CASSPGSLGSPLHF | TGTGCCAGCTCTCCCGGGAGCCTCGGTTCACCCCTCCACTTT
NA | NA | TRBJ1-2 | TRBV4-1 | CASSQDPRDYGYTF | TGCGCCAGCAGCCAAGACCCTCGGGACTATGGCTACACCTTC
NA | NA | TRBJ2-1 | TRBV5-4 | CASSLGVFNNEQFF | TGTGCCAGCAGCTTAGGGGTATTCAACAATGAGCAGTTCTTC
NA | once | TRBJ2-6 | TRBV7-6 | CASSLGQTSFIGANVLTF | TGTGCCAGCAGCTTAGGACAGACCTCCTTCATTGGGGCCAACGTCCTGACTTTC
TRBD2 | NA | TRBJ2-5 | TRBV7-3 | CASSLTGLATETQYF | TGTGCCAGCAGCTTAACCGGACTAGCCACAGAGACCCAGTACTTC
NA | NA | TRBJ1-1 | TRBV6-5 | CASSYSTGNTEAFF | TGTGCCAGCAGTTATTCAACAGGGAACACTGAAGCTTTCTTT
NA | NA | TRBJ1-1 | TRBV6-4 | CASSDSHMNTEAFF | TGTGCCAGCAGTGACAGCCATATGAACACTGAAGCTTTCTTT
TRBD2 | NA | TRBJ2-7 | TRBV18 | CASSDQREGLQYF | TGTGCCAGCTCCGACCAAAGGGAGGGATTGCAGTACTTC
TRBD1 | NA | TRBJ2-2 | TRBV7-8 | CASSFGSRGTGSTANTGELFF | TGTGCCAGCAGCTTCGGGTCTAGAGGGACAGGGTCAACCGCGAACACCGGGGAGCTGTTTTTT
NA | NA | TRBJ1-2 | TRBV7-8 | CASSLAPGSNYGYTF | TGTGCCAGCAGCTTAGCGCCAGGGTCTAACTATGGCTACACCTTC